This entry describes one TCR beta chain. The record originates from a study of monozygotic twins with inflammatory bowel disease. Germline loops: CDR1 LGHDT, CDR2 YNNKEL (reference sequence). This CDR3 is 16 amino acids long. Following a re-call of the 5' RACE reads, TCRdb has one entry per CDR3 protein and lacks DNA. The sample table sets out about 170,000 distinct CDR3 sequences. The V call is TRBV3-1, the J call TRBJ2-6. The TCR comes from a human donor with ulcerative colitis or Crohn's disease, or a healthy co-twin of an affected twin (not recorded which). Sample: blood. This CDR3 reads CASSQVSASRANVLTF.